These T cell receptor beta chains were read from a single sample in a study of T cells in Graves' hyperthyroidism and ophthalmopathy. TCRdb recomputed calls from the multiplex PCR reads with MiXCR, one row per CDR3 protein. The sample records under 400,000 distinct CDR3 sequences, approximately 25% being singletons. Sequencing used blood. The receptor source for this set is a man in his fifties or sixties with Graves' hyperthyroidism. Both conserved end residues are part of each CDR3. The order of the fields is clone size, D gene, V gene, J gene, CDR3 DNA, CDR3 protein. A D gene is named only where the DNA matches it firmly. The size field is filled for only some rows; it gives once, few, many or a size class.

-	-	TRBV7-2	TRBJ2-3	TGTGCCAGCAGCTCTGACCGGGACAACACAGATACGCAGTATTTT	CASSSDRDNTDTQYF
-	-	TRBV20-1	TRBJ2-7	TGCAGTGCTGGGGACTTGTCCTACGAGCAGTACTTC	CSAGDLSYEQYF
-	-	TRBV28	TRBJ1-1	TGTGCCAGCAGTGGAACAGGGCTGGTCACTGAAGCTTTCTTT	CASSGTGLVTEAFF
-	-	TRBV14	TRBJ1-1	TGTGCCAGCAGCCCAACAGGGACTTCTGAAGCTTTCTTT	CASSPTGTSEAFF
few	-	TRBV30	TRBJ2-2	TGTGCCTGGGCCCGATGGGACACCGGGGAGCTGTTTTTT	CAWARWDTGELFF
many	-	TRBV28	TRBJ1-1	TGTGCCAGCAGTTTTGATGAGAGGGACACTGAAGCTTTCTTT	CASSFDERDTEAFF
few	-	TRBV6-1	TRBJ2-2	TGTGCCAGCACCCCCCGGCGTTCGAGCACCGGGGAGCTGTTTTTT	CASTPRRSSTGELFF
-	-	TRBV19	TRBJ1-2	TGTGCCAGTAGTATACCTCAGGGAGGCTATGGCTACACCTTC	CASSIPQGGYGYTF
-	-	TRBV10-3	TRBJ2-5	TGTGCCATCAGTGAGTCATTGGGGAGAGAGACCCAGTACTTC	CAISESLGRETQYF
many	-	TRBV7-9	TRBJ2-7	TGTGCCAGCAGCACTCCGGGGCGCTACGAGCAGTACTTC	CASSTPGRYEQYF
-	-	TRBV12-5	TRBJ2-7	TGTGCTAGTGGTCCGGGCCAACTCAACTACGAGCAGTACTTC	CASGPGQLNYEQYF
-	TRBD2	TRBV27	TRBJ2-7	TGTGCCAGCATGTCGGGGCGGGGGTTGTACGAGCAGTACTTC	CASMSGRGLYEQYF
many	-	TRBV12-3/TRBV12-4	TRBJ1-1	TGTGCCAGCAGTTCACGACGGACGAACACTGAAGCTTTCTTT	CASSSRRTNTEAFF
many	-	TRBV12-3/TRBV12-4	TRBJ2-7	TGTGCCAGCAGGGAAAACAGCTACGAGCAGTACTTC	CASRENSYEQYF
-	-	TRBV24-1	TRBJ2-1	TGTGCCACCAGTGATACCCTAGGCCCCAATGAGCAGTTCTTC	CATSDTLGPNEQFF
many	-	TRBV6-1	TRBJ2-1	TGTGCCAGCACCTTGGAGGGGACCTACAATGAGCAGTTCTTC	CASTLEGTYNEQFF
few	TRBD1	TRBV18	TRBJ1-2	TGTGCCAGCTCACCACCGCAGGGGGCGATTACTGTTGGCTACACCTTC	CASSPPQGAITVGYTF
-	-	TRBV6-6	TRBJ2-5	TGTGCCAGCAGTTACTCTTGGCAGGGGAGCATCGGGGAGACCCAGTACTTC	CASSYSWQGSIGETQYF
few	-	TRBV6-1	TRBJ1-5	TGTGCCAGCAGTGAATTTCGGGAGGGAAATCAGCCCCAGCATTTT	CASSEFREGNQPQHF
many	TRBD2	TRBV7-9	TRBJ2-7	TGTGCCAGCAGTCGGGGCGGGAGGGACTCCTACGAGCAGTACTTC	CASSRGGRDSYEQYF
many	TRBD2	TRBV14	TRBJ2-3	TGTGCCAGCAGCCAAGAGCGCGGCGGGAGTGCGACAGATACGCAGTATTTT	CASSQERGGSATDTQYF
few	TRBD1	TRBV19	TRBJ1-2	TGTGCCAGTAGCCCCGGGACAGGTCTTAACTATGGCTACACCTTC	CASSPGTGLNYGYTF
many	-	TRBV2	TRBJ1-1	TGTGCCAGCAGTGCGAGCGTCACCTCTGAAGCTTTCTTT	CASSASVTSEAFF
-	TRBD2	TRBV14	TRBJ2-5	TGTGCCAGCAGCCAGGGGACTAGCGGGTACACGCCCCAGTACTTC	CASSQGTSGYTPQYF
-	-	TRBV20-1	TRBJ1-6	TGCAGTGCTTTGGCCCGCGGTAATTCACCCCTCCACTTT	CSALARGNSPLHF
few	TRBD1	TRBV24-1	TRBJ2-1	TGTGCCACCTCCGGGACAGGGATGGGCAATGAGCAGTTCTTC	CATSGTGMGNEQFF
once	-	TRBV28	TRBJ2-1	TGTGCCAGCGAGGAGGAGAAAACTTACAATGAGCAGTTCTTC	CASEEEKTYNEQFF
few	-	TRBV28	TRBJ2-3	TGTGCCAGCAGTTTGGTGGACGGAGATACGCAGTATTTT	CASSLVDGDTQYF
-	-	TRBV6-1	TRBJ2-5	TGTGCCAGCAGTTCCCCGATTGAGGAGACCCAGTACTTC	CASSSPIEETQYF
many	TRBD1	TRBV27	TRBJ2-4	TGTGCCAGCAGTTTCGGACAGGGGTCGGCCAAAAACATTCAGTACTTC	CASSFGQGSAKNIQYF
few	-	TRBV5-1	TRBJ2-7	TGCGCCAGCAGCTTGGAACGGCGATGGGAGCAGTACTTC	CASSLERRWEQYF
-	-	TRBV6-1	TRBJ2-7	TGTGCCAGCAGTGATCGGTCAGGCCTGTACGAGCAGTACTTC	CASSDRSGLYEQYF
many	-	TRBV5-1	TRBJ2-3	TGCGCCAGCAGCTTATCGACTAGTGAGACAGATACGCAGTATTTT	CASSLSTSETDTQYF
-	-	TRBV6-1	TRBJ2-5	TGTGCCAGCAGTGAACACGGAGAGACCCAGTACTTC	CASSEHGETQYF
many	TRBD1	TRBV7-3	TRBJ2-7	TGTGCCAGCAGCCCCTCCGGGACAGGGCCCTACGAGCAGTACTTC	CASSPSGTGPYEQYF
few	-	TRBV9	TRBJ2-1	TGTGCCAGCAGCCCAGAACCCCGGAACAATGAGCAGTTCTTC	CASSPEPRNNEQFF
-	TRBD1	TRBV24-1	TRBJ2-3	TGTGCCACCAGTGGACAGGGCAGAAGGGGCACAGATACGCAGTATTTT	CATSGQGRRGTDTQYF
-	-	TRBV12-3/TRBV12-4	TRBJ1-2	TGTGCCAGCAGTCCCTCAGCGATCTATGGCTACACCTTC	CASSPSAIYGYTF
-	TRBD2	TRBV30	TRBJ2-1	TGTGCCTGGAGCACTTATAGCGGGACTGAGCAGTTCTTC	CAWSTYSGTEQFF
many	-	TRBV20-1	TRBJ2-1	TGCAGTGCTAGAGAGGGGGAATTAAGGGAGCAGTTCTTC	CSAREGELREQFF
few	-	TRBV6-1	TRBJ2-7	TGTGCCAGCAGCCCTGAGACTTACTACGAGCAGTACTTC	CASSPETYYEQYF
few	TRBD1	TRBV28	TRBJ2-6	TGTGCCAGCAGCCTTCCCGGTTCCGGGACAGGGGGCGCTGGGGCCAACGTCCTGACTTTC	CASSLPGSGTGGAGANVLTF
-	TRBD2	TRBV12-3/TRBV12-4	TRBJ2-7	TGTGCCAGCAGTCCTAGACTAGCTAGTTACGAGCAGTACTTC	CASSPRLASYEQYF
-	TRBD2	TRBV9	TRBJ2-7	TGTGCCAGCAGCGTAGAAGCGGGAGGAGGCGAGCAGTACTTC	CASSVEAGGGEQYF
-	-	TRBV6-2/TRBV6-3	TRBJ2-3	TGTGCCAGCTACCACGTTACAGATACGCAGTATTTT	CASYHVTDTQYF
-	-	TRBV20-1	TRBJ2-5	TGCAGTGCCCCGCAACAGGGTTATCTTAAGACCCAGTACTTC	CSAPQQGYLKTQYF
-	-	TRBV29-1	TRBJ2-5	TGCAGCGTTGCCACTGATACCAGGGAGACCCAGTACTTC	CSVATDTRETQYF
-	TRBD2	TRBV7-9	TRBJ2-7	TGTGCCAGCAGTTTTAGCGGGAGGGCCTTCTACTACGAGCAGTACTTC	CASSFSGRAFYYEQYF
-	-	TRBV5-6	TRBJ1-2	TGTGCCAGCAGCAGAAAGGAGGGCTACACCTTC	CASSRKEGYTF
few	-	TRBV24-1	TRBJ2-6	TGTGCCACCAGTGATTTTGACTCTGGGGCCAACGTCCTGACTTTC	CATSDFDSGANVLTF
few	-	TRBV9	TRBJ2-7	TGTGCCAGCAGCGTCTATGGGCAGGGGGGGTCCGAGCAGTACTTC	CASSVYGQGGSEQYF
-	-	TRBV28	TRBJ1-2	TGTGCCAGCAGTTCCAGGGACATACCCCGCTATGGCTACACCTTC	CASSSRDIPRYGYTF
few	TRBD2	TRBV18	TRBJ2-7	TGTGCCAGCTCAGCCGGGACTAGGGGCGAGCAGTACTTC	CASSAGTRGEQYF
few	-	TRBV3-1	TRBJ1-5	TGTGCCAGCAGCCATCCCGGGGGACGAGGAAATCAGCCCCAGCATTTT	CASSHPGGRGNQPQHF
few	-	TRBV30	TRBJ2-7	TGTGCCTGGAGACGGACGGGGGTATACGAGCAGTACTTC	CAWRRTGVYEQYF
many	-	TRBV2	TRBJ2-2	TGTGCCAGCAGTGACATACTGAACACCGGGGAGCTGTTTTTT	CASSDILNTGELFF
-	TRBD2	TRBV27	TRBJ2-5	TGTGCCAGCAGTTGGAGCGGGAGGGCCCTCGGGGAGACCCAGTACTTC	CASSWSGRALGETQYF
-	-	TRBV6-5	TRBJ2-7	TGTGCCAGCAGTTATAGGCAGGGCTACGAGCAGTACTTC	CASSYRQGYEQYF
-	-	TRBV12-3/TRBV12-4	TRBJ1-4	TGTGCCAGCAGCCCCCGAAGGGAACTGTTTTTT	CASSPRRELFF